This T cell receptor beta chain was sequenced during a study of T cell changes during pregnancy in multiple sclerosis. A few counts support this clone. Germline loops: CDR1 SNHLY, CDR2 FYNNEI. This CDR3 contains 15 residues. Trimming at V came to 7 bases and at J to 4 bases, leaving 8 bases not matched to a gene. TCRdb's copy holds only in-frame clones and misses some; the assay was immunoSEQ multiplex PCR. Of tens of thousands of clones listed, 92% are singletons. This clonotype was sampled from a female donor in good health, enrolled as a control in a pregnancy study. J is TRBJ1-4 and V is TRBV2, with 8 bases aligning to TRBD1. The sequencing here drew on CD4+ T cells from peripheral blood mononuclear cells, taken after pregnancy. CDR3 bases: TGTGCCAGCAAGACAGGGGCCGCCGGTAATGAAAAACTGTTTTTT. This translates into CASKTGAAGNEKLFF.